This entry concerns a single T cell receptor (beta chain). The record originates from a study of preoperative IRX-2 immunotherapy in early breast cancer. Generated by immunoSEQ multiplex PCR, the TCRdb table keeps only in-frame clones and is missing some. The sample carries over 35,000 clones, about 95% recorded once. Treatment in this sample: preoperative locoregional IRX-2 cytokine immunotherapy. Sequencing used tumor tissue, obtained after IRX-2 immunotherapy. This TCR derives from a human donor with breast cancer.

This CDR3 reads CASSAPPEEQYF. The CDR3 DNA sequence: TGTGCCAGCTCAGCCCCCCCAGAGGAGCAGTACTTC. The V gene is TRBV18, the J gene TRBJ2-7; the D is unclear. The V and J ends lost 5 bases and 7 bases respectively, with 12 bases between them. CDR1 KGHSH and CDR2 LQKENI come from the germline V gene. The CDR3 spans 12 residues.